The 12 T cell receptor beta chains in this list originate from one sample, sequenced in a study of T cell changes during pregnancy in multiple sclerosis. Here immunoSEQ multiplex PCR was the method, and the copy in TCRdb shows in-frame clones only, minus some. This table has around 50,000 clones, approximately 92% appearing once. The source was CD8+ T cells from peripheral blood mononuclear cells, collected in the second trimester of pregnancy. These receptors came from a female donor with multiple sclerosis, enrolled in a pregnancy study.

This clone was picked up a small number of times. The CDR3 DNA is TGTGCCAGCAGACACCAATCAGAATTTGGCTATGGCTACACCTTC. It yields the protein CASRHQSEFGYGYTF. The chain joins TRBV27 to TRBJ1-2; unclear D gene. V was trimmed by 6 bases and J by 4 bases, leaving 18 bases between them. Per the germline V gene, CDR1 is MNHEY and CDR2 is SMNVEV (reference sequence). The CDR3 is 15 amino acids.

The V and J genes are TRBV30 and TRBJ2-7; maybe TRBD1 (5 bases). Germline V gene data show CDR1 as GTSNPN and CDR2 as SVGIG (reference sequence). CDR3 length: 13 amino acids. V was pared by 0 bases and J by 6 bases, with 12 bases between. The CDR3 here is CAWSVGEVGEQYF. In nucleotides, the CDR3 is TGTGCCTGGAGTGTAGGGGAAGTTGGCGAGCAGTACTTC.

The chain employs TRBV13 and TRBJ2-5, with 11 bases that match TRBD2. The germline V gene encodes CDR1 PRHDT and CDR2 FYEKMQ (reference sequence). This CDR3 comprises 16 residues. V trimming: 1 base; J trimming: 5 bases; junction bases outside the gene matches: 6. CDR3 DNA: TGTGCCAGCAGCTTAGACACTAGCGGGGGCGGGGAGACCCAGTACTTC. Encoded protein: CASSLDTSGGGETQYF. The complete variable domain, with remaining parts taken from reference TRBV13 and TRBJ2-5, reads AAGVIQSPRHLIKEKRETATLKCYPIPRHDTVYWYQQGPGQDPQFLISFYEKMQSDKGSIPDRFSAQQFSDYHSELNMSSLELGDSALYFCASSLDTSGGGETQYFGPGTRLLVL.

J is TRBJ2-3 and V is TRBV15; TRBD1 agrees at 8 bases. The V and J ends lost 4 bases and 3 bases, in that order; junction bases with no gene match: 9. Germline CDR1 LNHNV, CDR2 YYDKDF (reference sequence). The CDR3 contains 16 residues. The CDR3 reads CATSITGTGGTDTQYF. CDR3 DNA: TGTGCCACCAGCATAACCGGGACAGGAGGAACAGATACGCAGTATTTT.

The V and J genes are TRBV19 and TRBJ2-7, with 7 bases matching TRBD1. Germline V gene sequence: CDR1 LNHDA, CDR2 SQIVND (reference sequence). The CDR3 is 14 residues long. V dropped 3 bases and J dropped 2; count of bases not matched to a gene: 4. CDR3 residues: CASSIAGGAYEQYF. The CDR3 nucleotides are TGTGCCAGTAGTATCGCAGGGGGAGCCTACGAGCAGTACTTC.

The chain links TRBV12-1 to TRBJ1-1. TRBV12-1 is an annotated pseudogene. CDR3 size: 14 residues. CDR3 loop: CASSSRVHTSEAFF. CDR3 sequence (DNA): TGTGCCAGCAGCAGCCGGGTTCACACCTCTGAAGCTTTCTTT.

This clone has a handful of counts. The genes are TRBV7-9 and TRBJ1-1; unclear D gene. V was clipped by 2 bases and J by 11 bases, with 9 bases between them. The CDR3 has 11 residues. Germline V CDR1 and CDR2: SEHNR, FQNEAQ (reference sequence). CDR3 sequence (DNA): TGTGCCAGCAGCTTAAGAGAGCGGGCTTTCTTT. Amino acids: CASSLRERAFF. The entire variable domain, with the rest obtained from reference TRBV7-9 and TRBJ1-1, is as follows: DTGVSQNPRHKITKRGQNVTFRCDPISEHNRLYWYRQTLGQGPEFLTYFQNEAQLEKSRLLSDRFSAERPKGSFSTLEIQRTEQGDSAMYLCASSLRERAFFGQGTRLTVV.

The CDR3 nucleotides read TGTGCCAGCAGTTACTCGTTTGGGACAGATGGTGAAAAACTGTTTTTT. It yields the protein CASSYSFGTDGEKLFF. This chain joins TRBV6-6 and TRBJ1-4; the match to TRBD1 covers 7 bases. This CDR3 region has 16 residues. From germline, CDR1 is MNHNY and CDR2 SVGAGI (reference sequence). Trimming cost V 0 bases and J 7 bases; bases outside gene matches: 8.

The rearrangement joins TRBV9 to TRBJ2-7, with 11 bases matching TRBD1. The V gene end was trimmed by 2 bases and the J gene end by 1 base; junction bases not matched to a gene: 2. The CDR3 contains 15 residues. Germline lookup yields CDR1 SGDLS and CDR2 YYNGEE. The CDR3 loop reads CASSVGTGGSYEQYF. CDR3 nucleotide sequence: TGTGCCAGCAGCGTCGGGACAGGGGGATCCTACGAGCAGTACTTC.

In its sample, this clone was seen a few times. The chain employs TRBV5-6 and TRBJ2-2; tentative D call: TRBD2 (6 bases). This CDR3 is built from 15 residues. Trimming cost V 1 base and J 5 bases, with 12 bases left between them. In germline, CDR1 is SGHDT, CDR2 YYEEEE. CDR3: CASSLLSGETGELFF. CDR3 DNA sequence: TGTGCCAGCAGCTTGCTTTCGGGAGAAACCGGGGAGCTGTTTTTT.

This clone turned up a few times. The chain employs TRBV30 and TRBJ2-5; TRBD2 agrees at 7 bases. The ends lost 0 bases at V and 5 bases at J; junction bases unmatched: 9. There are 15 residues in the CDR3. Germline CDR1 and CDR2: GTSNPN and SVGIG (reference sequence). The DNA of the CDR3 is TGTGCCTGGAGTGTACTTAGCGGGTCTGAGGAGACCCAGTACTTC. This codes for CAWSVLSGSEETQYF.

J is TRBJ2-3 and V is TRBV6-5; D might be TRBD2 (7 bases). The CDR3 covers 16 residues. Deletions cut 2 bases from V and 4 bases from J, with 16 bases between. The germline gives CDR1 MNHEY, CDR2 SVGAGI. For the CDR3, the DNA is TGTGCCAGCAGTTACGCGGGGGCGCGAGGGGCAGATACGCAGTATTTT. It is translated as CASSYAGARGADTQYF.